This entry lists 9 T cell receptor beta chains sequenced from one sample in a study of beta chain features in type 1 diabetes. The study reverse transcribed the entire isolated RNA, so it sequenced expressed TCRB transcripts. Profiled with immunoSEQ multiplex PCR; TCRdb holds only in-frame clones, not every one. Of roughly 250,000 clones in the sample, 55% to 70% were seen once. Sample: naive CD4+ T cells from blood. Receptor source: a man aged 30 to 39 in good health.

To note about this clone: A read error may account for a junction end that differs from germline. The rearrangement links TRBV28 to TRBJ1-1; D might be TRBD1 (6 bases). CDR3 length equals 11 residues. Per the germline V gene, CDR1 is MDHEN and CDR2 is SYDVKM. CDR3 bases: TGTGCCTGCAGGGGGAACACTGAAGCTTTCTTT. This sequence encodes CACRGNTEAFF.

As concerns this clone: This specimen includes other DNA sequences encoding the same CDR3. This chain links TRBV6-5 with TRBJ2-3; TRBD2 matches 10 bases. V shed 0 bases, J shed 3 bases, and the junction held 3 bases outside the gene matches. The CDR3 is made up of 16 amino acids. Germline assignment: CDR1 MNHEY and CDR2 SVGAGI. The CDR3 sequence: CASSYSPSGSTDTQYF. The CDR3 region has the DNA TGTGCCAGCAGTTACTCGCCTAGCGGGAGTACAGATACGCAGTATTTT.

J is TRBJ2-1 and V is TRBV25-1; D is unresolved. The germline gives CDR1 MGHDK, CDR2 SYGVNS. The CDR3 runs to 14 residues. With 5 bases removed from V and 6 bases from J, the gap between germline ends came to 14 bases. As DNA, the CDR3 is TGTGCCAGCAGTAGCACGAGTTCGGTCAATGAGCAGTTCTTC. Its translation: CASSSTSSVNEQFF.

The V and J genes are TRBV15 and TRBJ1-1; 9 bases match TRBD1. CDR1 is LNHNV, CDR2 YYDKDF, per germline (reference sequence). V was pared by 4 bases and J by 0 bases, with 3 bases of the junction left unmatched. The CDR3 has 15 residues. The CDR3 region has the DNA TGTGCCACCAGCAAAGACAGGGGGTTGAACACTGAAGCTTTCTTT. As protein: CATSKDRGLNTEAFF.

Here the CDR3 DNA reads TGCAGCGCTACAAACAATGAGCAGTTCTTC. Residues: CSATNNEQFF. V is TRBV29-1 and J is TRBJ2-1; D is unclear. The CDR3 totals 10 residues. Trimming left V 7 bases short and J 5 bases short, with 6 bases between. Germline CDR1 SQVTM, CDR2 ANQGSEA.

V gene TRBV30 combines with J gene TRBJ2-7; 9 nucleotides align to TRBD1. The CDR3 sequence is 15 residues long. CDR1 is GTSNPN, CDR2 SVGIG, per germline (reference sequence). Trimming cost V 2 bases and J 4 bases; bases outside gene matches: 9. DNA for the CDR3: TGTGCCTGGAGTCAATGGGACAGGGTAGAGTACGAGCAGTACTTC. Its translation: CAWSQWDRVEYEQYF.

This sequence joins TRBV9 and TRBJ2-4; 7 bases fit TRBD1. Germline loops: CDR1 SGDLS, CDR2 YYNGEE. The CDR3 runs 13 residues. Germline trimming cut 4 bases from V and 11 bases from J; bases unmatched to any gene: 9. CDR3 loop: CASSSEPGQLQYF. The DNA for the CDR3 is TGTGCCAGCAGCTCCGAACCGGGACAGCTTCAGTACTTC.

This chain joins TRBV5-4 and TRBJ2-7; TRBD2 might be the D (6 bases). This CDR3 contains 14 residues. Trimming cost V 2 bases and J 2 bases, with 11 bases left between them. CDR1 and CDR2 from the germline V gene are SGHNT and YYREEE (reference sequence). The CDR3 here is CASSFSTGAYEQYF. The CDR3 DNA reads TGTGCCAGCAGCTTCTCGACGGGGGCCTACGAGCAGTACTTC.

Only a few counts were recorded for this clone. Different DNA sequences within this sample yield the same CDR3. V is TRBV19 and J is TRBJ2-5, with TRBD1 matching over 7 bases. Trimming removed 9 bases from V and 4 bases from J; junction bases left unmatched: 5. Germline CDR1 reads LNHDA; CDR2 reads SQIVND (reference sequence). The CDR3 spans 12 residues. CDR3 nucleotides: TGTGCCAGCACCCCAGGGGGAGAGACCCAGTACTTC. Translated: CASTPGGETQYF.